These 8 T cell receptor beta chains came from one sample sequenced in a study of blood T cells in healthy people across ages. PCR was performed a second time for roughly 7 to 12 cycles using a sample-barcoded 5' primer and a J-beta primer mix. TCRdb called the 5' RACE reads again in MiXCR, with one record for every CDR3 protein. Among about 800,000 distinct CDR3 sequences, about 42% were seen once, and the ten largest hold roughly 20%. Source material: blood. The receptors derive from an elderly man in good health.

The chain has TRBV20-1 and TRBJ1-6, with 9 nucleotides matching TRBD1. The CDR3 loop spans 14 amino acids. Trimming removed 1 base from V and 10 bases from J; junction bases left unmatched: 5. Germline V gene data show CDR1 as DFQATT and CDR2 as SNEGSKA (reference sequence). CDR3 amino acids: CSARVRTGASPLHF. CDR3 in DNA: TGCAGTGCTAGAGTAAGGACAGGGGCCTCACCCCTCCACTTT.

The rearrangement links TRBV10-3 to TRBJ2-6; D not resolved. Germline-derived CDR1 and CDR2 are ENHRY and SYGVKD. The V end was cut by 6 bases, the J end by 4 bases, with 13 bases between. CDR3 length: 15 residues. CDR3 residues: CAIRVNRAGANVLTF. CDR3 coding DNA: TGTGCCATCAGGGTAAACAGAGCAGGGGCCAACGTCCTGACTTTC.

The rearrangement joins TRBV7-2 to TRBJ2-1; perhaps TRBD1 as D (5 bases). V dropped 5 bases and J dropped 13 bases, with 24 bases sitting between them. The CDR3 totals 15 residues. Germline CDR1 reads SGHTA; CDR2 reads FQGNSA. The CDR3 here is CASSQNGQTEETQFF. The CDR3 DNA reads as TGTGCCAGCAGCCAAAATGGGCAGACAGAAGAGACCCAGTTCTTC.

This clonotype was detected only a few times. The chain joins TRBV6-5 to TRBJ2-5, with a weak D call TRBD2 (6 bases). V was shortened by 0 bases and J by 2 bases, with 7 bases between the two germline ends. Germline CDR1 reads MNHEY; CDR2 reads SVGAGI. The CDR3 has 14 amino acids. CDR3 protein: CASSYSGGQETQYF. For the CDR3, the DNA is TGTGCCAGCAGTTACTCTGGAGGGCAAGAGACCCAGTACTTC.

This clonotype was counted a single time. A junction boundary mismatches the germline segment, possibly from a read error. The rearrangement uses TRBV5-1 and TRBJ1-1; TRBD1 is a possible D gene (6 bases). Germline V gene sequence: CDR1 SGHRS, CDR2 YFSETQ. This CDR3 is built from 14 residues. Here the CDR3 reads CAGSLQGQNTEAFF. In DNA, the CDR3 is TGCGCCGGCAGCTTGCAGGGACAAAACACTGAAGCTTTCTTT. The whole variable domain, filled in from reference TRBV5-1 and TRBJ1-1, reads KAGVTQTPRYLIKTRGQQVTLSCSPISGHRSVSWYQQTPGQGLQFLFEYFSETQRNKGNFPGRFSGRQFSNSRSEMNVSTLELGDSALYLCAGSLQGQNTEAFFGQGTRLTVV.

This clonotype was observed a handful of times. The CDR3: CASSYRGQETQYF. The CDR3 DNA reads TGTGCCAGCAGCTACCGCGGTCAAGAGACCCAGTACTTC. This chain links TRBV11-3 with TRBJ2-5; D unresolved. V lost 4 bases, J lost 2 bases, and 8 bases lay in between. The CDR3 length is 13 residues. CDR1 is SGHNT, CDR2 YENEEA, per germline.

J is TRBJ2-1 and V is TRBV10-3; D is uncertain. The germline V gene has CDR1 ENHRY and CDR2 SYGVKD. This CDR3 is built from 16 residues. Trimming removed 5 bases at V and 12 bases at J, with 26 bases between. The CDR3 here is CAISIPGNVTAERQFF. CDR3 coding DNA: TGTGCCATCAGTATTCCTGGGAATGTGACTGCGGAGCGGCAGTTCTTC.

This chain joins TRBV14 and TRBJ2-1; possibly TRBD2 for D (5 bases). Deletions cut 1 base from V and 0 bases from J, with 7 bases between. CDR3 length equals 15 residues. Germline V lookup: CDR1 SGHDN, CDR2 FVKESK. DNA of the CDR3: TGTGCCAGCAGCCAAGTGAGCGGCTCCTACAATGAGCAGTTCTTC. It translates to CASSQVSGSYNEQFF.